This is a list of T cell receptor beta chains from one sample in a study of CD8+ T cells in alopecia areata. Only in-frame clones appear in the TCRdb table, and some are missing; sequencing was by immunoSEQ multiplex PCR. The sample holds around 200,000 clones; 50% to 70% are singletons and the top ten take 1.7%. The source was CD4+ T cells sorted from blood, collected at week 0. Every receptor here comes from a human donor with alopecia areata. CDR3s include the opening cysteine and the closing phenylalanine or tryptophan. A D gene is named only where the DNA matches it firmly. Size is omitted from some rows. Given values are once, few, many or a class for expanded clones.

v_gene	len	d_gene	abundance	j_gene	CDR3nt	CDR3aa
TRBV2	14	.	.	TRBJ2-2	TGTGCCAGCGTCAGGACAAAAAACACCGGGGAGCTGTTTTTT	CASVRTKNTGELFF
TRBV30	16	.	.	TRBJ1-2	TGTGCCTGGAGCGAGAACTCAGGGTGGCGGAGATTTGGGTACACCTTC	CAWSENSGWRRFGYTF
TRBV10-3	15	.	.	TRBJ1-1	TGTGCCATCAGTGATCCGACAAGTAGGAACACTGAAGCTTTCTTT	CAISDPTSRNTEAFF
TRBV25-1	12	.	once	TRBJ2-5	TGTGCCAGCAGTGTCTCAGGAGAGACCCAGTACTTC	CASSVSGETQYF
TRBV25-1	11	.	.	TRBJ1-4	TGTGCCAGCAGTGTGACCGAAAAACTGTTTTTT	CASSVTEKLFF
TRBV4-1	15	.	.	TRBJ2-5	TGCGCCAGCAGCCAAGATCGTAGGGGTTCAGAGACCCAGTACTTC	CASSQDRRGSETQYF
TRBV30	12	.	.	TRBJ2-3	TGTGCCTGGAGTCCTAGCACAGATACGCAGTATTTT	CAWSPSTDTQYF
TRBV14	14	.	.	TRBJ1-4	TGTGCCAGCAGCCGAAGGGTGACTAATGAAAAACTGTTTTTT	CASSRRVTNEKLFF
TRBV7-8	15	.	.	TRBJ1-5	TGTGCCAGCAGCTTAGCGCTGGAGGGAGGTCAGCCCCAGCATTTT	CASSLALEGGQPQHF
TRBV30	14	.	.	TRBJ2-3	TGTGCCTGGAGTGTTGGGGACCGCACAGATACGCAGTATTTT	CAWSVGDRTDTQYF
TRBV25-1	15	TRBD1	.	TRBJ1-2	TGTGCCAGCAGTGCCCTCGGGACAGGGTTGGATGGCTACACCTTC	CASSALGTGLDGYTF
TRBV11-2	15	TRBD2	once	TRBJ2-7	TGTGCCAGCAGCCCCCTCGGTCCGGGGGGCTACGAGCAGTACTTC	CASSPLGPGGYEQYF
TRBV7-3	14	.	.	TRBJ2-5	TGTGCCAGCAGCCTAACGGGACCCAAAGAGACCCAGTACTTC	CASSLTGPKETQYF
TRBV30	10	.	.	TRBJ1-1	TGTGCCTCTGACAGCACTGAAGCTTTCTTT	CASDSTEAFF
TRBV4-2	14	.	.	TRBJ2-2	TGTGCCAGCAGCCAAGGGGGAGGCGGCGGGGAGCTGTTTTTT	CASSQGGGGGELFF
TRBV30	15	TRBD1	.	TRBJ2-1	TGTGCCTGGAGTGGGCCGGGACAGGGGAGAAATGAGCAGTTCTTC	CAWSGPGQGRNEQFF
TRBV4-1	15	TRBD1	.	TRBJ1-2	TGCGCCAGCAGCCGAGAACAGGGGGCACCGGGGGGCTACACCTTC	CASSREQGAPGGYTF
TRBV4-3	15	.	.	TRBJ2-3	TGCGCCAGCAGCCAAGACAGGGATTGGGGAGATACGCAGTATTTT	CASSQDRDWGDTQYF